This T cell receptor beta chain was profiled in a study of shared clonotypes between healthy human individuals. Repertoires were generated with immunoSEQ multiplex PCR, while TCRdb's copy carries only in-frame clones and drops some. The profile shows approximately 2.5 million clones, around nine tenths of them singletons. This CDR3 has 15 amino acids. Germline CDR1 SGHRS, CDR2 YFSETQ. V lost 5 bases and J 5 bases, leaving 19 bases between the germline ends. This sequence joins TRBV5-1 and TRBJ2-5, with a possible D match to TRBD1 (5 bases). The sample taken for sequencing was naive CD4+ T cells sorted from blood. Stated subset: CD45RA+ positively selected. The receptor comes from a young man in good health. The CDR3 loop is CASRDGDDRRETQYF. Written as DNA, the CDR3 is TGCGCCAGCAGAGATGGGGATGACAGACGGGAGACCCAGTACTTC.